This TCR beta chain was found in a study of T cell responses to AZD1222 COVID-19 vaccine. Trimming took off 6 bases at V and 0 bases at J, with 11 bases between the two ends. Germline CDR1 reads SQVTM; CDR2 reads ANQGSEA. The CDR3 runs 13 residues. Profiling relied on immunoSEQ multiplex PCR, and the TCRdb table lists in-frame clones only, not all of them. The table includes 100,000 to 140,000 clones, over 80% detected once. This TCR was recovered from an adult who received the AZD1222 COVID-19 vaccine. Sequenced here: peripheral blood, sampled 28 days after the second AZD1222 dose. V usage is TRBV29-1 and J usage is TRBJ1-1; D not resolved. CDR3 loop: CSVAQKMNTEAFF. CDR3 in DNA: TGCAGCGTCGCCCAGAAGATGAACACTGAAGCTTTCTTT.